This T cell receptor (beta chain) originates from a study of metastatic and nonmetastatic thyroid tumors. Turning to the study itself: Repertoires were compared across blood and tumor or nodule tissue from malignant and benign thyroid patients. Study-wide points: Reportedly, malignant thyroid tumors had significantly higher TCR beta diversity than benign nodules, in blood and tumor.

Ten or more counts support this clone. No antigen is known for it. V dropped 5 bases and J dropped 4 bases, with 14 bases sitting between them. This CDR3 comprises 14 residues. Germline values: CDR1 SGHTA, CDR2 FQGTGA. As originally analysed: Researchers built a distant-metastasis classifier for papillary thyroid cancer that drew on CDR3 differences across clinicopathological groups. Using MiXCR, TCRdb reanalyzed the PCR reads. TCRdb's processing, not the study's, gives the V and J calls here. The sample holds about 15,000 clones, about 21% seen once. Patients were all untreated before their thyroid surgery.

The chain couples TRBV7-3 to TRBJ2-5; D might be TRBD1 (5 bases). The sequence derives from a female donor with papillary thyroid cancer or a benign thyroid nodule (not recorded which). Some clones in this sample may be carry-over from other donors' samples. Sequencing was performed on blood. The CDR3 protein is CASSPGRVGETQYF. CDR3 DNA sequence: TGTGCCAGCAGCCCCGGCAGGGTCGGAGAGACCCAGTACTTC.